These 21 T cell receptor beta chains were sequenced from one sample in a study of CD8 T cells in Susac syndrome. The RNA, roughly 0.5 to 1 ug, was put through reverse transcription using random hexamers. TCRdb ran MiXCR on the immunoSEQ multiplex PCR reads and lists one entry per CDR3 protein. The data contain around 270,000 distinct CDR3 sequences, around nine tenths of them singletons. Input material: CD8+ T cells from PBMCs. The receptors come from a human donor with multiple sclerosis.

This chain joins TRBV7-3 and TRBJ2-7; TRBD2 is a possible D gene (6 bases). Germline V gene data show CDR1 as SGHTA and CDR2 as FQGTGA. V was clipped by 7 bases and J by 6 bases, with 19 bases between them. CDR3 length: 14 amino acids. The DNA for the CDR3 is TGTGCCAGCACCCGCGGGACTCTGGAAAGCGAGCAGTACTTC. Its translation is CASTRGTLESEQYF.

There are a few counts of this clonotype. The J gene is TRBJ1-5, the V gene TRBV6-1; D is uncertain. Germline V gene lookup returns CDR1 MNHNS and CDR2 SASEGT. Trimming removed 6 bases from V and 5 bases from J, with 14 bases in between. The CDR3 spans 14 residues. The CDR3 sequence: CASRLSGRDQPQHF. The CDR3 nucleotides are TGTGCCAGCAGACTGTCAGGACGAGATCAGCCCCAGCATTTT.

This clonotype was detected only a few times. V gene TRBV7-2 combines with J gene TRBJ2-1, with D possibly being TRBD2 (6 bases). Germline assignment: CDR1 SGHTA and CDR2 FQGNSA. The V end lost 2 bases, the J end lost 2 bases, and 13 bases lay between the germline ends. CDR3 size: 16 residues. Written as DNA, the CDR3 is TGTGCCAGCAGCTTACCTTTAGCGGTCCCCTACAATGAGCAGTTCTTC. It specifies CASSLPLAVPYNEQFF.

CDR3 residues: CASSLGFERYPGELFF. Here the CDR3 DNA reads TGTGCCAGCAGCTTAGGCTTCGAGAGGTACCCCGGGGAGCTGTTTTTT. The chain has TRBV7-2 and TRBJ2-2; no clear D gene. Germline values: CDR1 SGHTA, CDR2 FQGNSA. Trimming left V 1 base short and J 6 bases short, with 15 bases between. The CDR3 runs to 16 residues.

The genes are TRBV9 and TRBJ1-1; perhaps TRBD1 as D (5 bases). The V end was cut by 6 bases, the J end by 6 bases, with 21 bases between. The CDR3 covers 15 residues. CDR1 and CDR2 from the germline V gene are SGDLS and YYNGEE. The CDR3 DNA is TGTGCCAGCACTCTAATCGGGGCATTGGGGGCTGAAGCTTTCTTT. Residues: CASTLIGALGAEAFF.

The rearrangement joins TRBV6-1 to TRBJ1-5, with 8 nucleotides matching TRBD1. The CDR3 covers 15 residues. Per germline, CDR1 MNHNS and CDR2 SASEGT. V shed 5 bases and J 6 bases; nucleotides not matched to a gene: 9. CDR3 DNA: TGTGCCAGCAGTCCGGGAGGACAGGGCGTTCAGCCCCAGCATTTT. Translating it yields CASSPGGQGVQPQHF.

This clonotype was counted once. The rearrangement uses TRBV4-3 and TRBJ2-6; 9 positions match TRBD1. Germline-derived CDR1 and CDR2 are LGHNA and YSLEER. V lost 0 bases and J lost 3; bases outside the gene matches: 6. The CDR3 extends over 18 amino acids. The CDR3 loop is CASSQDVQGALGANVLTF. DNA for the CDR3: TGCGCCAGCAGCCAAGATGTACAGGGGGCGCTTGGGGCCAACGTCCTGACTTTC.

The chain employs TRBV30 and TRBJ1-1, with TRBD1 as a possible D gene (5 bases). The CDR3 is 13 residues long. The germline V and J ends were trimmed by 6 bases and 8 bases, with 19 bases remaining between them. The germline V gene has CDR1 GTSNPN and CDR2 SVGIG (reference sequence). The CDR3 nucleotides read TGTGCCTGTTTTGCGGGGCATACGATAGAAGCTTTCTTT. The encoded protein is CACFAGHTIEAFF.

V gene TRBV28 combines with J gene TRBJ1-5; D not certain. This CDR3 is 16 amino acids long. CDR1 MDHEN and CDR2 SYDVKM come from the germline V gene. Trimming shortened V by 7 bases and J by 0 bases, and 16 bases separated the two germline ends. DNA of the CDR3: TGTGCCAGCACCCTAGGTCCGGCCCTTAGCAATCAGCCCCAGCATTTT. It is translated as CASTLGPALSNQPQHF.

In DNA, the CDR3 is TGCGCCAGCAGCCCCTGGGGGGGGACCACAGATACGCAGTATTTT. Translated: CASSPWGGTTDTQYF. The chain joins TRBV4-3 to TRBJ2-3; 7 bases fit TRBD2. The CDR3 sequence is 15 residues long. Germline CDR1 is LGHNA and CDR2 is YSLEER. Trimming removed 4 bases from V and 2 bases from J; junction bases left unmatched: 6.

V and J are TRBV28 and TRBJ2-4, with a possible D match to TRBD1 (6 bases). Germline values: CDR1 MDHEN, CDR2 SYDVKM. The CDR3 covers 12 residues. CDR3 coding DNA: TGTGCTGATGGACAGCGCAAAAACATTCAGTACTTC. Residues: CADGQRKNIQYF.

V usage is TRBV5-6 and J usage is TRBJ1-2; TRBD1 might be the D (6 bases). The CDR3 contains 16 residues. V lost 3 bases and J 3 bases, leaving 18 bases between the germline ends. CDR1 and CDR2 (germline): SGHDT, YYEEEE. CDR3 sequence: CASSSGRQDTHYGYTF. The CDR3 region has the DNA TGTGCCAGCAGCTCCGGTCGACAGGATACTCACTATGGCTACACCTTC.

The chain has TRBV7-9 and TRBJ2-2; a weak D match, TRBD1 (6 bases). Germline assignment: CDR1 SEHNR and CDR2 FQNEAQ (reference sequence). Trimming cost V 2 bases and J 4 bases, with 11 bases left between them. The CDR3 is 15 residues long. This CDR3 is CASSLLTGPTGELFF. CDR3 DNA sequence: TGTGCCAGCAGCTTACTTACAGGGCCCACCGGGGAGCTGTTTTTT.

The CDR3 sequence: CASSQDGAWVAGQYQETQYF. The CDR3 DNA is TGTGCCAGCAGCCAAGATGGGGCATGGGTAGCGGGCCAATACCAAGAGACCCAGTACTTC. This sequence joins TRBV3-1 and TRBJ2-5; 7 bases are shared with TRBD2. The ends lost 0 bases at V and 0 bases at J; junction bases unmatched: 16. This CDR3 contains 20 residues. The germline gives CDR1 LGHDT, CDR2 YNNKEL (reference sequence).

J is TRBJ2-7 and V is TRBV3-1, with TRBD2 as a possible D gene (6 bases). Germline V gives CDR1 LGHDT, CDR2 YNNKEL (reference sequence). V shed 1 base and J shed 3 bases, with 22 bases lying between them. The CDR3 length is 18 residues. The CDR3 loop reads CASSQVPQGAGDGYEQYF. The DNA of the CDR3 is TGTGCCAGCAGCCAAGTACCCCAAGGAGCGGGTGACGGCTACGAGCAGTACTTC.

This chain uses TRBV4-3 with TRBJ1-2; no reliable D call. Trimming stripped 0 bases from V and 10 bases from J, with 12 bases between. CDR1 and CDR2 from the germline V gene are LGHNA and YSLEER. CDR3 length: 13 amino acids. This chain's CDR3 is CASSQDLGQVYTF. The CDR3, as DNA: TGCGCCAGCAGCCAAGATCTCGGGCAGGTCTACACCTTC.

The V and J genes are TRBV24-1 and TRBJ2-1; D may match TRBD1 or TRBD2 (5 bases each). Germline CDR1 is KGHDR and CDR2 is SFDVKD. V was pared by 5 bases and J by 9 bases, with 16 bases between. The CDR3 is made up of 14 amino acids. CDR3: CATSAMGKGPEQFF. The CDR3 DNA reads as TGTGCCACCAGTGCAATGGGTAAGGGACCTGAGCAGTTCTTC.

Here the CDR3 reads CASSISGPGSPLHF. The CDR3 DNA reads TGTGCCAGTAGTATTTCCGGGCCCGGGTCACCCCTCCACTTT. This chain uses TRBV19 with TRBJ1-6, with D unresolved. This CDR3 contains 14 residues. The V and J ends lost 3 bases and 10 bases respectively, with 13 bases between them. Germline V CDR1 and CDR2: LNHDA, SQIVND (reference sequence).

J is TRBJ2-1 and V is TRBV2; a weak D match, TRBD2 (5 bases). Trimming removed 3 bases at V and 3 bases at J, with 9 bases between. Germline CDR1 and CDR2: SNHLY and FYNNEI. This CDR3 is built from 14 residues. The CDR3 DNA follows: TGTGCCAGCAGTGAGAGGCGGGTCTACAATGAGCAGTTCTTC. Protein product: CASSERRVYNEQFF.

The chain carries TRBV28 and TRBJ1-6; unclear D gene. This CDR3 is built from 14 residues. Germline V CDR1 and CDR2: MDHEN, SYDVKM. V lost 6 bases and J 6 bases, leaving 12 bases between the germline ends. CDR3 sequence: CASRTPATNSPLHF. The CDR3 DNA is TGTGCCAGCAGAACTCCAGCTACTAATTCACCCCTCCACTTT.

The chain employs TRBV5-5 and TRBJ2-7; perhaps D is TRBD1 or TRBD2 (5 bases each). The germline CDR1 and CDR2 sequences are SGHKS and YYEKEE (reference sequence). The CDR3 is made up of 13 amino acids. V dropped 0 bases and J dropped 4 bases, with 8 bases sitting between them. For the CDR3, the DNA is TGTGCCAGCAGCTTGGTATGGGGGTACGAGCAGTACTTC. It yields the protein CASSLVWGYEQYF.